The 8 T cell receptor beta chains reported below all come from one sample, sequenced in a study of CD8 T cells in Susac syndrome. With random hexamers, about 0.45 to 1 ug RNA was reverse transcribed. TCRdb recomputed calls from the immunoSEQ multiplex PCR reads with MiXCR, one row per CDR3 protein. The data show about 300,000 distinct CDR3 sequences, 75% to 90% seen once. The sequencing sample was made of CD8+ T cells from PBMCs. All receptors derive from a human donor with multiple sclerosis.

This chain uses TRBV28 with TRBJ2-7, with a possible D match to TRBD1 (6 bases). V shed 8 bases and J shed 2 bases, with 16 bases lying between them. There are 14 residues in the CDR3. CDR1 MDHEN and CDR2 SYDVKM come from the germline V gene. CDR3 region: CASGGQLKAYEQYF. In nucleotides, the CDR3 is TGTGCCAGCGGTGGACAGCTAAAAGCCTACGAGCAGTACTTC.

V usage is TRBV9 and J usage is TRBJ2-2; 7 bases agree with TRBD2. V trimming: 4 bases; J trimming: 3 bases; junction bases outside the gene matches: 12. The germline gives CDR1 SGDLS, CDR2 YYNGEE. The CDR3 length is 17 residues. This CDR3 is CASSPHLGGGHTGELFF. CDR3 sequence (DNA): TGTGCCAGCAGCCCCCATCTGGGCGGGGGTCACACCGGGGAGCTGTTTTTT.

The V gene is TRBV29-1, the J gene TRBJ2-7, with D tentatively TRBD2 (5 bases). This CDR3 region has 13 residues. The germline V gene encodes CDR1 SQVTM and CDR2 ANQGSEA. The V gene lost 3 bases and the J gene lost 4 bases, with 13 bases spanning the gap. The CDR3 DNA reads TGCAGCGTTGAGGCCCCGACGGGGTACGAGCAGTACTTC. This translates into CSVEAPTGYEQYF.

This clonotype showed up just a few times. V is TRBV2 and J is TRBJ2-7; D is uncertain. The CDR3 loop spans 14 amino acids. Germline V gene lookup returns CDR1 SNHLY and CDR2 FYNNEI. The V end was cut by 2 bases, the J end by 1 base, with 9 bases between. CDR3 DNA: TGTGCCAGCAGTGAATGGCAGAATTCCTACGAGCAGTACTTC. Its protein product is CASSEWQNSYEQYF.

The V call is TRBV9, the J call TRBJ2-5; tentative D call: TRBD1 (7 bases). CDR1 SGDLS and CDR2 YYNGEE come from the germline V gene. The CDR3 has 14 amino acids. V was cut by 4 bases and J by 1 base, with 11 bases left in between. CDR3 sequence (DNA): TGTGCCAGCAGCCCAGGGGGGATCCAAGAGACCCAGTACTTC. Translating it yields CASSPGGIQETQYF.

The V and J genes are TRBV24-1 and TRBJ2-3; D gene ambiguous. The V and J ends lost 0 bases and 2 bases respectively, with 17 bases between them. The CDR3 loop spans 18 amino acids. From germline, CDR1 is KGHDR and CDR2 SFDVKD. Here the CDR3 reads CATSDLPTLNGITDTQYF. CDR3 DNA: TGTGCCACCAGTGATTTGCCCACTCTTAACGGAATCACAGATACGCAGTATTTT.

J is TRBJ2-2 and V is TRBV28, with 9 bases fitting TRBD1. V trimming: 2 bases; J trimming: 6 bases; junction bases outside the gene matches: 10. The germline gives CDR1 MDHEN, CDR2 SYDVKM. The CDR3 has 17 residues. The DNA for the CDR3 is TGTGCCAGCAGTTTAACACCGGGACAGGGTTTTTCCGGGGAGCTGTTTTTT. It yields the protein CASSLTPGQGFSGELFF. Full variable domain (rest looked up from reference TRBV28 and TRBJ2-2): DVKVTQSSRYLVKRTGEKVFLECVQDMDHENMFWYRQDPGLGLRLIYFSYDVKMKEKGDIPEGYSVSREKKERFSLILESASTNQTSMYLCASSLTPGQGFSGELFFGEGSRLTVL.

This chain uses TRBV5-5 with TRBJ2-2; a weak D match, TRBD1 (5 bases). The length of the CDR3 is 17 residues. Trimming left V 5 bases short and J 0 bases short, with 17 bases between. In germline, CDR1 is SGHKS, CDR2 YYEKEE (reference sequence). CDR3 bases: TGTGCCAGCAGTCCTTTCATGGGGCTCGCGAACACCGGGGAGCTGTTTTTT. Its protein product is CASSPFMGLANTGELFF.